These T cell receptor beta chains were read from a single sample in a study of CD8+ T cells in alopecia areata. This table comes from immunoSEQ multiplex PCR, and its TCRdb copy is limited to in-frame clones, with some not included. The repertoire holds more than 85,000 clones, with around 60% as singletons. The material sequenced was CD8+ T cells sorted from blood, taken at week 4, from a patient treated with tofacitinib. All receptors derive from a human donor with alopecia areata. The CDR3 runs from the conserved cysteine through the conserved F or W. The D gene is left open where the match is weak. Clone sizes are given selectively: once, few, many, or a class where the clone is expanded.

>TRBV27|TRBJ2-5|.|.
TGTGCCAGCAGTTTCTGGGGGGAGACCCAGTACTTC
CASSFWGETQYF
>TRBV25-1|TRBJ2-7|.|few
TGTGCCAGCAGTGAATTTGGGGAGCAGTACTTC
CASSEFGEQYF
>TRBV5-1|TRBJ2-3|TRBD2|.
TGCGCCAGCCAAGAAATAGCGGGAGACACAGATACGCAGTATTTT
CASQEIAGDTDTQYF
>TRBV4-1|TRBJ2-1|TRBD2|.
TGCGCCAGCAGCCAGCTAGCGGGAGGCCCCAATGAGCAGTTCTTC
CASSQLAGGPNEQFF
>TRBV7-9|TRBJ2-1|.|.
TGTGCCAGCAGCTTAGCTGTACAGTACAATGAGCAGTTCTTC
CASSLAVQYNEQFF
>TRBV2|TRBJ2-1|TRBD1|few
TGTGCCAGCAGCCCCGGACAGGAGAACAATGAGCAGTTCTTC
CASSPGQENNEQFF
>TRBV7-2|TRBJ2-1|.|few
TGTGCCAGCAGCGTAGACAATGAGCAGTTCTTC
CASSVDNEQFF
>TRBV28|TRBJ2-7|TRBD1|.
TGTGCCAGCAGTGAACAGGGGAGCTCCTACGAGCAGTACTTC
CASSEQGSSYEQYF
>TRBV9|TRBJ2-7|.|.
TGTGCCAGCAGCGTAGGGTACGGGACCGCCTACGAGCAGTACTTC
CASSVGYGTAYEQYF
>TRBV4-1|TRBJ2-5|TRBD2|few
TGCGCCAGCAGCGAAGTAGCGGGAGGTGTGGAGACCCAGTACTTC
CASSEVAGGVETQYF
>TRBV7-9|TRBJ2-7|.|.
TGTGCCAGCAGGCGTTCCTACGAGCAGTACTTC
CASRRSYEQYF